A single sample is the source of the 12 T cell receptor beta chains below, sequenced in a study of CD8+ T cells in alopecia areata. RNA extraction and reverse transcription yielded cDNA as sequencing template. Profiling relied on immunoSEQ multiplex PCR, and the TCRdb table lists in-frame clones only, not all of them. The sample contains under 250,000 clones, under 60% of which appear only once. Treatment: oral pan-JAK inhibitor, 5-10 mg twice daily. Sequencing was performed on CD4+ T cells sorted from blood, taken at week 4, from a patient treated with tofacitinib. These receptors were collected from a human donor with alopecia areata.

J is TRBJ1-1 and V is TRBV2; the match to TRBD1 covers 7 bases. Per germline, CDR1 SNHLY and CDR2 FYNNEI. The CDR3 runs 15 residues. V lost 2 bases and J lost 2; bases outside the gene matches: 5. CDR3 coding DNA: TGTGCCAGCAGTGAATCCGCAGGGGGAAACACTGAAGCTTTCTTT. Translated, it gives CASSESAGGNTEAFF.

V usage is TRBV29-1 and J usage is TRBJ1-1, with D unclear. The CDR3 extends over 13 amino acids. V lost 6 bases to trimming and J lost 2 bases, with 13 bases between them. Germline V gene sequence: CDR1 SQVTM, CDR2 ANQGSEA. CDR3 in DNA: TGCAGCGTCGAAAAAAGATTAAACACTGAAGCTTTCTTT. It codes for CSVEKRLNTEAFF.

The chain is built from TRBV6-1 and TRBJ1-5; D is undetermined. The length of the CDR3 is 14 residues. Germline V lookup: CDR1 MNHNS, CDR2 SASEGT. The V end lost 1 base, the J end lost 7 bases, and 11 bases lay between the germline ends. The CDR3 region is CASSEGLPRQPQHF. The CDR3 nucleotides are TGTGCCAGCAGTGAAGGGTTGCCGCGGCAGCCCCAGCATTTT.

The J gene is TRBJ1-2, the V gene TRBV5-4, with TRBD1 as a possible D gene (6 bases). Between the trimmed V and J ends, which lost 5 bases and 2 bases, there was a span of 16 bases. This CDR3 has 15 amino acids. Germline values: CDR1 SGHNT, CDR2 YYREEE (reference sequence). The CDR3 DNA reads TGTGCCAGCAGACAGGCACGGGGGCCAAACTATGGCTACACCTTC. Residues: CASRQARGPNYGYTF. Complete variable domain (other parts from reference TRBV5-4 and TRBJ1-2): ETGVTQSPTHLIKTRGQQVTLRCSSQSGHNTVSWYQQALGQGPQFIFQYYREEENGRGNFPPRFSGLQFPNYSSELNVNALELDDSALYLCASRQARGPNYGYTFGSGTRLTVV.

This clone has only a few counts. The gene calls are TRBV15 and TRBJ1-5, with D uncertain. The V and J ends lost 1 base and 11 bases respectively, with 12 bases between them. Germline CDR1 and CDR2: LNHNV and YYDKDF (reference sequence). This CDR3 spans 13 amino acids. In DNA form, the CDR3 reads TGTGCCACCAGCAGAGTGGGCCCGGTGTCCCAGCATTTT. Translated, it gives CATSRVGPVSQHF.

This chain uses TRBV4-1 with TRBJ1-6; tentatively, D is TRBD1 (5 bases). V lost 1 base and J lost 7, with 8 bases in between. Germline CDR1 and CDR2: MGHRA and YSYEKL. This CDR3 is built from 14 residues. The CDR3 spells CASSQGGFNSPLHF. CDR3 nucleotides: TGCGCCAGCAGCCAAGGGGGCTTCAATTCACCCCTCCACTTT.

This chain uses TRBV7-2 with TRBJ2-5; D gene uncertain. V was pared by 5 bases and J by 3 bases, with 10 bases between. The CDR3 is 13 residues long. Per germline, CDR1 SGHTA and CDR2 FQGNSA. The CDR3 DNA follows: TGTGCCAGCAGCCAAAACGTGAAAGAGACCCAGTACTTC. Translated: CASSQNVKETQYF.

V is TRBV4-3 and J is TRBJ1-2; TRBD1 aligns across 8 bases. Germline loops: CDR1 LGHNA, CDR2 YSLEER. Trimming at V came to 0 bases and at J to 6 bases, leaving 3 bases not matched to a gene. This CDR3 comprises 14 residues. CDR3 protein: CASSQDPGGHGYTF. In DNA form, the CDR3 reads TGCGCCAGCAGCCAAGATCCAGGGGGCCATGGCTACACCTTC.

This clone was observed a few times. CDR3 sequence (DNA): TGTGCCTGGAGTACGGACGGGGAATCACCCCTCCACTTT. It is translated as CAWSTDGESPLHF. The V call is TRBV30, the J call TRBJ1-6; D uncertain. Trimming stripped 2 bases from V and 10 bases from J, with 12 bases between. The CDR3 runs to 13 residues. The germline V gene has CDR1 GTSNPN and CDR2 SVGIG (reference sequence).

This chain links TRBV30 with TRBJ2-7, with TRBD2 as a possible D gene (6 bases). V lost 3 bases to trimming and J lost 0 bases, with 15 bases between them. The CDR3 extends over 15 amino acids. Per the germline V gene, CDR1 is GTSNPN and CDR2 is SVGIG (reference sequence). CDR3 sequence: CAWSGRLISSYEQYF. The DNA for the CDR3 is TGTGCCTGGAGCGGGAGACTGATAAGCTCCTACGAGCAGTACTTC.

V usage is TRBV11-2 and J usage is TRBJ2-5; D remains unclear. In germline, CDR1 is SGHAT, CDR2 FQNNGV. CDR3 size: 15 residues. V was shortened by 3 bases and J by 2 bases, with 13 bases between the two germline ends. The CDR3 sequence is CASSLKAGFQETQYF. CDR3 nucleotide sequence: TGTGCCAGCAGCTTGAAGGCAGGATTTCAAGAGACCCAGTACTTC.

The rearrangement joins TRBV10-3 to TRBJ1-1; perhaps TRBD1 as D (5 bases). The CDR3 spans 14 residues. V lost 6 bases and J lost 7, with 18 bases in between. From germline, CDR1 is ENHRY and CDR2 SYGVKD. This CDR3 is CAISVVGGSGEAFF. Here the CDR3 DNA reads TGTGCCATCAGCGTAGTGGGGGGATCGGGTGAAGCTTTCTTT.